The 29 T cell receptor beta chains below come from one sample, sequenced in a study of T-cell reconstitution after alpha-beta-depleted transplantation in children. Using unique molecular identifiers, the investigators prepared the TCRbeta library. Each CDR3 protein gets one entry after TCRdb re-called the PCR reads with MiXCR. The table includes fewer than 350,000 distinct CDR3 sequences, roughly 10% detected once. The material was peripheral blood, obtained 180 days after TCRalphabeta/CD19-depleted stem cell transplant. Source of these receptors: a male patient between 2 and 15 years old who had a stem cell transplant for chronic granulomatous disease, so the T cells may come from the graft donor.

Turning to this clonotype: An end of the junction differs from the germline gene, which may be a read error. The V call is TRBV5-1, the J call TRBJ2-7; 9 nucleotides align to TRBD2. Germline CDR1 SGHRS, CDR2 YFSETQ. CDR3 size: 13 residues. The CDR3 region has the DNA TGCGCCTGCAGCTTCATAGCGGGGGACGAGCAGTACTTC. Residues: CACSFIAGDEQYF.

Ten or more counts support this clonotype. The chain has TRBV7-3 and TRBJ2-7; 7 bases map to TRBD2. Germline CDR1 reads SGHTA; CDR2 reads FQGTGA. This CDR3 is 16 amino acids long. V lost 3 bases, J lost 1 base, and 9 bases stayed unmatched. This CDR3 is CASSLRSAGESYEQYF. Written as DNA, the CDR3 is TGTGCCAGCAGCTTGCGGTCCGCGGGGGAATCCTACGAGCAGTACTTC.

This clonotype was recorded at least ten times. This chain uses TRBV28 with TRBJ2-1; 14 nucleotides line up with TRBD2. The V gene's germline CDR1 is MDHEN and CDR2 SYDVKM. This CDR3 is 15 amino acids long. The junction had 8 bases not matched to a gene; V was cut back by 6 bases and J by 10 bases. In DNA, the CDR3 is TGTGCCAGCAGGACAGGGACTAGCGGGAGAGGGGAGCAGTTCTTC. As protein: CASRTGTSGRGEQFF.

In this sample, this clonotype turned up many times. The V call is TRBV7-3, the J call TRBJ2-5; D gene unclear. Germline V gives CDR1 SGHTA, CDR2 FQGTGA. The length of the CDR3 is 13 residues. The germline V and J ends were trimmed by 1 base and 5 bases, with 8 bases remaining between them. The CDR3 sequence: CASSLSPRETQYF. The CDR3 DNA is TGTGCCAGCAGCTTAAGTCCGCGGGAGACCCAGTACTTC.

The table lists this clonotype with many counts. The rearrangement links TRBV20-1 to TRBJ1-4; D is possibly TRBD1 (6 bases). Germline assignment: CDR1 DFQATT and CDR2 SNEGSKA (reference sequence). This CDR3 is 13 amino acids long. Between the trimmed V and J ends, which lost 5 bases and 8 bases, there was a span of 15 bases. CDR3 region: CSARRGSGEKLFF. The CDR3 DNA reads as TGCAGTGCTCGCAGGGGCAGTGGGGAAAAACTGTTTTTT.

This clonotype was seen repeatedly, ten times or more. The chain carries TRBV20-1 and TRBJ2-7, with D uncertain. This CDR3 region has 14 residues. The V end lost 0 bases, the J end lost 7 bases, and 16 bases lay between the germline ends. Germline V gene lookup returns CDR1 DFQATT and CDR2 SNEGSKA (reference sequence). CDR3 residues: CSARDPKSAWEQYF. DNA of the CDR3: TGCAGTGCTAGAGATCCCAAGTCGGCTTGGGAGCAGTACTTC.

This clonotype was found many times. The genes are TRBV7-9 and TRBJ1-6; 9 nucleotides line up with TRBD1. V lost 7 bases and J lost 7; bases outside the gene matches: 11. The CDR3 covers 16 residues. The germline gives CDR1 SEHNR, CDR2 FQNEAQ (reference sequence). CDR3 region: CASTYLSDRGNSPLHF. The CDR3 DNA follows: TGTGCCAGCACCTATTTGTCGGACAGGGGAAATTCACCCCTCCACTTT.

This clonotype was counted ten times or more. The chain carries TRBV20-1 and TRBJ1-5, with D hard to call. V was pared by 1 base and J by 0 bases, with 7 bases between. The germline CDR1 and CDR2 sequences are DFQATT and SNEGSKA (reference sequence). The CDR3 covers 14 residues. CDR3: CSARAPDSNQPQHF. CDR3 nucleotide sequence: TGCAGTGCTAGAGCCCCAGATAGCAATCAGCCCCAGCATTTT.

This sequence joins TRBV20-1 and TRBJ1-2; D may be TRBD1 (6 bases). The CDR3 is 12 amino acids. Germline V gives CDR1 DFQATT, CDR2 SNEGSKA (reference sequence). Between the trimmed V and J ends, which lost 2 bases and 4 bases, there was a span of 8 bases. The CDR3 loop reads CSARRGAYGYTF. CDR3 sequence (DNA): TGCAGTGCTAGACGGGGGGCCTATGGCTACACCTTC.

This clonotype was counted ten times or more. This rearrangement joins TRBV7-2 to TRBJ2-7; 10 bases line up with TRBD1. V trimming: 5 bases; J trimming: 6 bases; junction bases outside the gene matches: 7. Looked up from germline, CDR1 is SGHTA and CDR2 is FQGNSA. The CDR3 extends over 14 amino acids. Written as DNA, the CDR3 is TGTGCCAGCAGCCCCGGGACAGGGGTTTCCGAGCAGTACTTC. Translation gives CASSPGTGVSEQYF. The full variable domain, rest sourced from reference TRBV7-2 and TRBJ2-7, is GAGVSQSPSNKVTEKGKDVELRCDPISGHTALYWYRQSLGQGLEFLIYFQGNSAPDKSGLPSDRFSAERTGGSVSTLTIQRTQQEDSAVYLCASSPGTGVSEQYFGPGTRLTVT.

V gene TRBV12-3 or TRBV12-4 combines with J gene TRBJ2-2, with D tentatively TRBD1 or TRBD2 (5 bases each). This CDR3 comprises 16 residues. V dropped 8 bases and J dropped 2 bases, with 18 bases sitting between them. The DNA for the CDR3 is TGTGCCAGCCAGTTCCTAAAGGGACGAAACACCGGGGAGCTGTTTTTT. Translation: CASQFLKGRNTGELFF.

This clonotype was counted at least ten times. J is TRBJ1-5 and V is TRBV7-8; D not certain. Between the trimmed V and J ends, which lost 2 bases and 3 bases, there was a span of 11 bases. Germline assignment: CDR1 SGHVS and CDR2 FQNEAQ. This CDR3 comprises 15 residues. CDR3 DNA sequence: TGTGCCAGCAGCTTAACTCACGAAAACAATCAGCCCCAGCATTTT. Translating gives CASSLTHENNQPQHF.

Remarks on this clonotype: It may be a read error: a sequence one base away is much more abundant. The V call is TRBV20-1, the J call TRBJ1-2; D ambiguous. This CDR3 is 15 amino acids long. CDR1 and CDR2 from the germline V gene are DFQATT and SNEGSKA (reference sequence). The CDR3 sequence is CSARLLADTNYGDTF. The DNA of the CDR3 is TGCAGTGCCCGACTGCTGGCAGACACTAACTATGGCGACACCTTC.

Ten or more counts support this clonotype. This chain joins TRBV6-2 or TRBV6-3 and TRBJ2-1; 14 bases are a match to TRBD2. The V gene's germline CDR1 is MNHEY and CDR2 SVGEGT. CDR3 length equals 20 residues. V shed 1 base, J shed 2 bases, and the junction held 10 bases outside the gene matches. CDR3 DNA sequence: TGTGCCAGCAGTTACTTCTTGACCGGGACTAGCGGGGGTCCCTACAATGAGCAGTTCTTC. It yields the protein CASSYFLTGTSGGPYNEQFF.

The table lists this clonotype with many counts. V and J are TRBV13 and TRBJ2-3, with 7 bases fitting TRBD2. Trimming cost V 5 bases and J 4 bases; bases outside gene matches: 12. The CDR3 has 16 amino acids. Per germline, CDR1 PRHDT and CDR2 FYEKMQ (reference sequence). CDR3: CASSPTPGGRADTQYF. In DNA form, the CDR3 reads TGTGCCAGCAGCCCGACTCCGGGGGGTAGAGCAGATACGCAGTATTTT.

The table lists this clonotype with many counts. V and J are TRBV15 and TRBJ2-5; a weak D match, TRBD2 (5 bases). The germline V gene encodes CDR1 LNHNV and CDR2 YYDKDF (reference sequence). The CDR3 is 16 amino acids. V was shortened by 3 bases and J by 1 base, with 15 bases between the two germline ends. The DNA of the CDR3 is TGTGCCACCAGCAGTTTACTAGAAGAAGTCCAAGAGACCCAGTACTTC. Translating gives CATSSLLEEVQETQYF.

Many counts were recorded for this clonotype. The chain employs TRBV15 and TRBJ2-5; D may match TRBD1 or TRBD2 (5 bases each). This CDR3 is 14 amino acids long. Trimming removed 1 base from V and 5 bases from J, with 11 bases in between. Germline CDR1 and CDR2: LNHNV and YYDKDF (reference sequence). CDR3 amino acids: CATSRGGWGETQYF. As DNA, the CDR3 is TGTGCCACCAGCAGAGGGGGGTGGGGGGAGACCCAGTACTTC.

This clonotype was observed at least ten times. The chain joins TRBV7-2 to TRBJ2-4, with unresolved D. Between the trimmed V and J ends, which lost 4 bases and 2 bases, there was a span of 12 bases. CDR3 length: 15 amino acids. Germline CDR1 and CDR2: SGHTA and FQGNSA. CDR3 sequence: CASSSFPETKNIQYF. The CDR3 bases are TGTGCCAGCAGCTCATTCCCGGAGACCAAAAACATTCAGTACTTC.

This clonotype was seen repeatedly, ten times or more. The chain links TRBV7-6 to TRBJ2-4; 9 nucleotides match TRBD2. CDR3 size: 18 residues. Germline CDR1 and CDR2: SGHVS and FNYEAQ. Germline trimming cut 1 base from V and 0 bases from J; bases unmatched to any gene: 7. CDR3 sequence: CASSLGASGDLAKNIQYF. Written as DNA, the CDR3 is TGTGCCAGCAGCTTAGGGGCTAGCGGGGACCTAGCCAAAAACATTCAGTACTTC.

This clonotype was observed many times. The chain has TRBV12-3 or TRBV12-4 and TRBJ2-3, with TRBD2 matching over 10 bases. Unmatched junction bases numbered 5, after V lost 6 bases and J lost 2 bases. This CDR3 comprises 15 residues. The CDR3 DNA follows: TGTGCCAGCAGACGTAGCGGGGGGCTCACAGATACGCAGTATTTT. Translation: CASRRSGGLTDTQYF.

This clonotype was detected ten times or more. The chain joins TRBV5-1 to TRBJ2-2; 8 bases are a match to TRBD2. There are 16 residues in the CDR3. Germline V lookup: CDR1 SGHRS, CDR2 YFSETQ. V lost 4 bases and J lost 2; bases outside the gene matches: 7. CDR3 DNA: TGCGCCAGCAGCGTAGAGCGGGGGCTCAACACCGGGGAGCTGTTTTTT. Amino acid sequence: CASSVERGLNTGELFF.

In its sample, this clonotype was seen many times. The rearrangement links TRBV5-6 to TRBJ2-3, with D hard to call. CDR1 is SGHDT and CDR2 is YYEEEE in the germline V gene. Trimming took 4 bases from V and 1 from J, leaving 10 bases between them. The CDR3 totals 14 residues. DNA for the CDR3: TGTGCCAGCAGCCTCACGGACGGCACAGATACGCAGTATTTT. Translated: CASSLTDGTDTQYF.

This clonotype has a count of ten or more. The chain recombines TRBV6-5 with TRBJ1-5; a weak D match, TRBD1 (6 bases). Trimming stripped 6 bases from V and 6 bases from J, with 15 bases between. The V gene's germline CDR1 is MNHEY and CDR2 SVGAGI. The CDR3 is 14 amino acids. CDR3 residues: CASSRFGGRQPQHF. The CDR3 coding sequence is TGTGCCAGCAGCCGCTTCGGGGGGCGTCAGCCCCAGCATTTT.

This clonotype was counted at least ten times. The CDR3 sequence: CASSKNARDGGNQPQHF. The CDR3 region has the DNA TGTGCCAGCAGCAAAAATGCCCGGGACGGTGGCAATCAGCCCCAGCATTTT. The chain joins TRBV7-8 to TRBJ1-5; a possible D gene is TRBD1 (5 bases). CDR3 length equals 17 residues. Trimming removed 5 bases at V and 2 bases at J, with 19 bases between. Germline V gene data show CDR1 as SGHVS and CDR2 as FQNEAQ.

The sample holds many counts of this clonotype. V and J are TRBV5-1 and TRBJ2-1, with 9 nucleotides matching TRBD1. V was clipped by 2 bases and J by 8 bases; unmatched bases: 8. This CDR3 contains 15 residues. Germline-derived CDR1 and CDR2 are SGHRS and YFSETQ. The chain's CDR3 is CASSLSGTGFDEQFF. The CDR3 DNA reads TGCGCCAGCAGCTTATCCGGGACAGGGTTCGATGAGCAGTTCTTC.

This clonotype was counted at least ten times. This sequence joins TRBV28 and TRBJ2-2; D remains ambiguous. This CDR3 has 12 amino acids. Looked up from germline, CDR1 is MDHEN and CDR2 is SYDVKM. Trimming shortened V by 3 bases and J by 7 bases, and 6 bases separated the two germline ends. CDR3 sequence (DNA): TGTGCCAGCAGTTTTCGATTCGGGGAGCTGTTTTTT. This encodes CASSFRFGELFF.

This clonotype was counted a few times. CDR3 sequence (DNA): TGTGCCAGCTCACAGGGGATGATCTATGGCTACACCTTC. It codes for CASSQGMIYGYTF. This chain links TRBV25-1 with TRBJ1-2; 7 bases are shared with TRBD1. The V gene's germline CDR1 is MGHDK and CDR2 SYGVNS. The V gene end was trimmed by 8 bases and the J gene end by 4 bases; junction bases not matched to a gene: 7. This CDR3 region has 13 residues.

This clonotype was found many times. The CDR3 coding sequence is TGCAGCGTTGTTATGTTTCCGTACCAAGAGACCCAGTACTTC. It codes for CSVVMFPYQETQYF. The V and J genes are TRBV29-1 and TRBJ2-5; D is uncertain. Looked up from germline, CDR1 is SQVTM and CDR2 is ANQGSEA. Trimming removed 4 bases from V and 0 bases from J, with 12 bases in between. This CDR3 contains 14 residues.

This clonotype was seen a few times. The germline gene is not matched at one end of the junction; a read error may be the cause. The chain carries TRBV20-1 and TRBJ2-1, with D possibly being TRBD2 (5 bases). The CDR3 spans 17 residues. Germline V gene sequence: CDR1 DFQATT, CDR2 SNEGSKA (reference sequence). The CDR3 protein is CCARERKLVIAYNEQFF. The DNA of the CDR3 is TGCTGTGCTAGAGAACGTAAACTAGTTATCGCCTACAATGAGCAGTTCTTC.